Detailed here is one T cell receptor beta chain. The data originate from a study of blood T cell repertoires in COVID-19. The CDR3 length is 13 residues. Germline CDR1 is SGHDT and CDR2 is YYEEEE. Trimming pared 4 bases from V and 13 bases from J, leaving 17 bases between. Sequencing used immunoSEQ multiplex PCR; TCRdb keeps in-frame clones, though not all of them. The sample lists about 50,000 clones, about four fifths occurring once. The V call is TRBV5-6, the J call TRBJ1-4; D is undetermined. The clonotype originates from a man aged 70-80 years with active COVID-19. Material: peripheral blood. The DNA for the CDR3 is TGTGCCAGCAGCGTCCCGGGCCCCGGAGGACTGTTTTTT. The encoded protein is CASSVPGPGGLFF. The full variable domain, in which reference TRBV5-6 and TRBJ1-4 provide the parts outside the CDR3, is DAGVTQSPTHLIKTRGQQVTLRCSPKSGHDTVSWYQQALGQGPQFIFQYYEEEERQRGNFPDRFSGHQFPNYSSELNVNALLLGDSALYLCASSVPGPGGLFFGSGTQLSVL.